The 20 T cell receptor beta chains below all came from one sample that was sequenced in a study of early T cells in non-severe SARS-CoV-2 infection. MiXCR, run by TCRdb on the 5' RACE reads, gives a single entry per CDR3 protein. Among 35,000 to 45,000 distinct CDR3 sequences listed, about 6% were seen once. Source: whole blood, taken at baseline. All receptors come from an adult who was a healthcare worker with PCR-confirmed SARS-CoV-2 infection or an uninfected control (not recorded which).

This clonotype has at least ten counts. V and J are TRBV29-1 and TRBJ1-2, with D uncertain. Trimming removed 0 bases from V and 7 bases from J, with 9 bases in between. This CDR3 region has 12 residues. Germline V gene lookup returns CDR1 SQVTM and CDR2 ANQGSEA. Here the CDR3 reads CSVEDGRVGYTF. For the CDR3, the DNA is TGCAGCGTTGAAGATGGGAGGGTTGGCTACACCTTC.

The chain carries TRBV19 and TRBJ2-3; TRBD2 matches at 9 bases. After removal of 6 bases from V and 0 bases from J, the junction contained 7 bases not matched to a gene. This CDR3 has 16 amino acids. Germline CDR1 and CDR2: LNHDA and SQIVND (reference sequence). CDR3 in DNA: TGTGCCAGTAGGGATAGCGGGGGCCCTAGCACAGATACGCAGTATTTT. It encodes CASRDSGGPSTDTQYF.

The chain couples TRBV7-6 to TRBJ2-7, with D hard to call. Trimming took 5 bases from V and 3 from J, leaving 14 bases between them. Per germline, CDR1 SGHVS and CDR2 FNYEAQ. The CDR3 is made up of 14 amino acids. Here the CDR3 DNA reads TGTGCCAGCAGCCTAAACGGCGGAAACTACGAGCAGTACTTC. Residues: CASSLNGGNYEQYF.

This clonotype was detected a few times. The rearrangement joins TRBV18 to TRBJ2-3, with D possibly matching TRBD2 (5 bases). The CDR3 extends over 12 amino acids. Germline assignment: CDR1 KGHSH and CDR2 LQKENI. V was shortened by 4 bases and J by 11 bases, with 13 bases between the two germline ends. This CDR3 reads CASSLKPAGQYF. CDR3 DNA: TGTGCCAGCTCACTTAAACCGGCGGGGCAGTATTTT.

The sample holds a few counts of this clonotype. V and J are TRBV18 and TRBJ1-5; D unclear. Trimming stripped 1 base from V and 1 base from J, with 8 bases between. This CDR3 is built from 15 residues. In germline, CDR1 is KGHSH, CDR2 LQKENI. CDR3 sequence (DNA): TGTGCCAGCTCACCACGGGCGGGGAGCAATCAGCCCCAGCATTTT. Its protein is CASSPRAGSNQPQHF. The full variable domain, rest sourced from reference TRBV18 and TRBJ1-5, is NAGVMQNPRHLVRRRGQEARLRCSPMKGHSHVYWYRQLPEEGLKFMVYLQKENIIDESGMPKERFSAEFPKEGPSILRIQQVVRGDSAAYFCASSPRAGSNQPQHFGDGTRLSIL.

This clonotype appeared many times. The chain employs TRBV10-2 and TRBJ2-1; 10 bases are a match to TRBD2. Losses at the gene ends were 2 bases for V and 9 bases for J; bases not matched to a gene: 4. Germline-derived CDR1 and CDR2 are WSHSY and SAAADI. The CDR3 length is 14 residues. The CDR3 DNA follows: TGCGCCAGCAGTGAGCTAGCGGGAGAGGGTGAGCAGTTCTTC. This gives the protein CASSELAGEGEQFF.

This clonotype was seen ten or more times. CDR3 residues: CSVAGVMHTEAFF. DNA for the CDR3: TGCAGCGTCGCGGGGGTAATGCACACTGAAGCTTTCTTT. The chain combines TRBV29-1 with TRBJ1-1; tentatively, D is TRBD1 (5 bases). The CDR3 contains 13 residues. V was pared by 6 bases and J by 3 bases, with 14 bases between. Germline V CDR1 and CDR2: SQVTM, ANQGSEA. The whole variable domain, filled in from reference TRBV29-1 and TRBJ1-1, reads SAVISQKPSRDICQRGTSLTIQCQVDSQVTMMFWYRQQPGQSLTLIATANQGSEATYESGFVIDKFPISRPNLTFSTLTVSNMSPEDSSIYLCSVAGVMHTEAFFGQGTRLTVV.

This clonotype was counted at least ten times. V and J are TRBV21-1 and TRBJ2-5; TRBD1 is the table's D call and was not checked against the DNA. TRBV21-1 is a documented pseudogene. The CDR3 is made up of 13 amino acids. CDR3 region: CASSDKPQGTQYF. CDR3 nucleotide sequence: TGTGCCAGCAGCGACAAGCCTCAGGGGACCCAGTACTTC.

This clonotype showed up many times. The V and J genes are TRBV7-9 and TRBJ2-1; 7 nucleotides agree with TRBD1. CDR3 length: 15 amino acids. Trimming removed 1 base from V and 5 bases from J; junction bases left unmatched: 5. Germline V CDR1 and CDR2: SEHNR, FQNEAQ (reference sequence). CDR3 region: CASSLGMGTDNEQFF. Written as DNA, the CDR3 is TGTGCCAGCAGCTTAGGGATGGGGACAGACAATGAGCAGTTCTTC.

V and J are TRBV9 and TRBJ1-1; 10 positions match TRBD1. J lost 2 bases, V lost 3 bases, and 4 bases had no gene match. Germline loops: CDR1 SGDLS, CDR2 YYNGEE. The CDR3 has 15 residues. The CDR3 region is CASSETGGLNTEAFF. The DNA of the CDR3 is TGTGCCAGCAGCGAGACAGGGGGCTTAAACACTGAAGCTTTCTTT.

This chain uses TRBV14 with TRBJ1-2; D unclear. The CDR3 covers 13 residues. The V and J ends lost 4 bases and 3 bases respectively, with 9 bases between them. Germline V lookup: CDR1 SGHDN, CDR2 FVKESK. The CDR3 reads CASSLGLYYGYTF. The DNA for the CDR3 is TGTGCCAGCAGCCTAGGGCTCTACTATGGCTACACCTTC.

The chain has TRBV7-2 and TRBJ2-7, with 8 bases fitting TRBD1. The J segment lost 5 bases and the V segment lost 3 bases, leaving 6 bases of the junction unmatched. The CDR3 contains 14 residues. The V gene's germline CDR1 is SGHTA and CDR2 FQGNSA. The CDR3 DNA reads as TGTGCCAGCAGCTTCACAGGGGGTGTGAACGAGCAGTACTTC. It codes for CASSFTGGVNEQYF.

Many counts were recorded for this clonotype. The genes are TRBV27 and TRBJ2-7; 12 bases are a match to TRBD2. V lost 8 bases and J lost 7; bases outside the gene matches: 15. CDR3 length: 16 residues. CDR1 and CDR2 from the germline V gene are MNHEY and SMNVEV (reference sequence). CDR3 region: CASCNSLAGGPREQYF. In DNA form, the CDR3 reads TGTGCCAGCTGTAATTCTCTAGCGGGAGGGCCCCGGGAGCAGTACTTC.

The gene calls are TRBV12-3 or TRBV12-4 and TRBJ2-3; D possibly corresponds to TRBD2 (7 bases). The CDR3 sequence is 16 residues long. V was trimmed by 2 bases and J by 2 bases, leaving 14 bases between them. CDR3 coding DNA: TGTGCCAGCAGTTTATGGGGGGGGCCGCACACAGATACGCAGTATTTT. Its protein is CASSLWGGPHTDTQYF.

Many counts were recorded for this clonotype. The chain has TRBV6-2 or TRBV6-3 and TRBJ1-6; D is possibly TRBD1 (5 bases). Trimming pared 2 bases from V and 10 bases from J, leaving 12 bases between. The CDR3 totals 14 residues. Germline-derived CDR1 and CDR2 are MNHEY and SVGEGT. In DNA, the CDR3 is TGTGCCAGCAGTTACCAGGGTCGGCGCTCACCCCTCCACTTT. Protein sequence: CASSYQGRRSPLHF.

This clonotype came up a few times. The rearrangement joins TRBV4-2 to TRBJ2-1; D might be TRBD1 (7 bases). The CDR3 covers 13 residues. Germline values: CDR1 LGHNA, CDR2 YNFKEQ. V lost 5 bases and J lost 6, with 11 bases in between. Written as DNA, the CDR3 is TGTGCCAGCAGCAAGCAGGGGGGCAATGAGCAGTTCTTC. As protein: CASSKQGGNEQFF.

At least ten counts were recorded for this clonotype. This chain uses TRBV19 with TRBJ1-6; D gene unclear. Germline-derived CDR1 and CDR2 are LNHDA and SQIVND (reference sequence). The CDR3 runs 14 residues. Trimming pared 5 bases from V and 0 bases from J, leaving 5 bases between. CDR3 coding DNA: TGTGCCAGTAGTTTGATCTCCTATAATTCACCCCTCCACTTT. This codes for CASSLISYNSPLHF.

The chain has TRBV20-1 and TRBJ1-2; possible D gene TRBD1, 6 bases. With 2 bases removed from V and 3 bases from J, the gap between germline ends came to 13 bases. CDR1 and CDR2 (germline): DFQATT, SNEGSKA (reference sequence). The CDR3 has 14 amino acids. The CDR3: CSARRQGLDYGYTF. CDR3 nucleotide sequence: TGCAGTGCTAGACGGCAGGGGTTGGACTATGGCTACACCTTC.

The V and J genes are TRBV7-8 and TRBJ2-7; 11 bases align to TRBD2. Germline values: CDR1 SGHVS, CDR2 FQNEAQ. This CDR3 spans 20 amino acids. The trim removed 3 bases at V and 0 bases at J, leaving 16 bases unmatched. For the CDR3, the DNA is TGTGCCAGCAGCTTTTTTGTGCTCGCGGGACTAGCGGATCGCTCCTACGAGCAGTACTTC. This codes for CASSFFVLAGLADRSYEQYF.

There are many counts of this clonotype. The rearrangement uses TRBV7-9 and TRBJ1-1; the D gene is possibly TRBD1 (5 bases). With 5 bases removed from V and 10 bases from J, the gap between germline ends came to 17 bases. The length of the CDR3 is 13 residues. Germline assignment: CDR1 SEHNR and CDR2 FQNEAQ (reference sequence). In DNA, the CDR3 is TGTGCCAGCAGCACGCAAAACCGGGGCGGAGCTTTCTTT. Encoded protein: CASSTQNRGGAFF.